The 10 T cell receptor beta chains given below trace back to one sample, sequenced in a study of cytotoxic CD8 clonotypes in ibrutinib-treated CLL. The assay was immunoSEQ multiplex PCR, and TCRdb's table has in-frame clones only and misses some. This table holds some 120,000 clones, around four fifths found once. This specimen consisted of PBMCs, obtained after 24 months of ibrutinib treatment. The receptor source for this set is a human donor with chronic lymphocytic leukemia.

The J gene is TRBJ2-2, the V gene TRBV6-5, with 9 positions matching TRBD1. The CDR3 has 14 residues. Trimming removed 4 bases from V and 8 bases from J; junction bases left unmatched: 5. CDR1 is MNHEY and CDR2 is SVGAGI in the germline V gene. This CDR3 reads CASSSGTGLGELFF. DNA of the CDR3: TGTGCCAGCAGTTCCGGGACAGGGCTGGGGGAGCTGTTTTTT.

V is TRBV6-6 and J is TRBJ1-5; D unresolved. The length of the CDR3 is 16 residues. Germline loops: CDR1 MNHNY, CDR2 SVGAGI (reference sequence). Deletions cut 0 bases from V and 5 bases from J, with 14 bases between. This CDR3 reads CASSYSERVGDQPQHF. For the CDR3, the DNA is TGTGCCAGCAGTTACTCGGAGAGGGTGGGCGATCAGCCCCAGCATTTT.

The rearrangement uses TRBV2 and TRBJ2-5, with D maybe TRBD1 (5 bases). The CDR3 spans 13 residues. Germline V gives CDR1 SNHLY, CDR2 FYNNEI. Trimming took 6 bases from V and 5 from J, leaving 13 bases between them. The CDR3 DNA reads TGTGCCAGCAGCCAACAGGTTCGGGAGACCCAGTACTTC. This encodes CASSQQVRETQYF. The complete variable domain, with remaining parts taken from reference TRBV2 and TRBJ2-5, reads EPEVTQTPSHQVTQMGQEVILRCVPISNHLYFYWYRQILGQKVEFLVSFYNNEISEKSEIFDDQFSVERPDGSNFTLKIRSTKLEDSAMYFCASSQQVRETQYFGPGTRLLVL.

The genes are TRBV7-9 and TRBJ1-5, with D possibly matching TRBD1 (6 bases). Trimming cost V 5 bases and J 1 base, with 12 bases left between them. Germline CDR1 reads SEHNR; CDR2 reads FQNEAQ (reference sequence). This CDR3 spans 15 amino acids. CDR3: CASSPGGQSNQPQHF. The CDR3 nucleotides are TGTGCCAGCAGCCCCGGCGGACAGAGCAATCAGCCCCAGCATTTT.

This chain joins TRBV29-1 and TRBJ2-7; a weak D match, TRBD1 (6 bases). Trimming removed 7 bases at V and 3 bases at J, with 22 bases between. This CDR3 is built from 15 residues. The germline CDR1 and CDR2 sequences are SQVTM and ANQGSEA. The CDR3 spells CSAAYAIRGNYEQYF. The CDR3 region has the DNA TGCAGCGCAGCCTACGCGATTAGGGGGAACTACGAGCAGTACTTC.

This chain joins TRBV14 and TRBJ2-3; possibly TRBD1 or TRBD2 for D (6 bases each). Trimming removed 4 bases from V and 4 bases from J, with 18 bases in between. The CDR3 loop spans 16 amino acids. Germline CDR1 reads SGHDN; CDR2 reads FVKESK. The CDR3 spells CASSPRFGGLADTQYF. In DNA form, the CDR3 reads TGTGCCAGCAGCCCCCGATTTGGGGGGCTTGCAGATACGCAGTATTTT.

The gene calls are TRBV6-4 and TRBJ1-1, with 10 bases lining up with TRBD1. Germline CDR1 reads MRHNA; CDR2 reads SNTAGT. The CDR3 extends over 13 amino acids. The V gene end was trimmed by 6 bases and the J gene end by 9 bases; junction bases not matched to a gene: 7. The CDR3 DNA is TGTGCCAGCAGACCCGGGACAGGGGAAAAAGCTTTCTTT. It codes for CASRPGTGEKAFF.

This chain's CDR3 is CASSQDPAQPYEQYF. The CDR3 DNA follows: TGCGCCAGCAGCCAAGATCCGGCACAGCCCTACGAGCAGTACTTC. The rearrangement joins TRBV4-3 to TRBJ2-7; D gene unclear. Trimming took off 0 bases at V and 2 bases at J, with 11 bases between the two ends. The CDR3 sequence is 15 residues long. Germline CDR1 LGHNA, CDR2 YSLEER.

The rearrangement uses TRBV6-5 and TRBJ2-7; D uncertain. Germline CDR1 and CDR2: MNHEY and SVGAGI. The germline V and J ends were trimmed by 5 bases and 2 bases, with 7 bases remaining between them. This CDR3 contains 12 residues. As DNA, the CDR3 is TGTGCCAGCAGTGATTATACCTACGAGCAGTACTTC. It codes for CASSDYTYEQYF.

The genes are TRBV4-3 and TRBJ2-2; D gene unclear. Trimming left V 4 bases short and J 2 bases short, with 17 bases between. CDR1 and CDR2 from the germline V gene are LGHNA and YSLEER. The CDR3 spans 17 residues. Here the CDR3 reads CASSRSVGLTNTGELFF. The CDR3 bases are TGCGCCAGCAGCCGAAGCGTCGGTTTAACCAACACCGGGGAGCTGTTTTTT.